This T cell receptor (beta chain) emerged from a study of blood T cells in healthy people across ages (dated by TCRdb to about 2015). Background for the entire study: Template switching captured roughly one uniquely barcoded TCR beta cDNA molecule per two T cells in model experiments. To track age-related changes in TCR beta repertoire diversity, the study relied on deep sequencing normalized with unique cDNA molecular identifiers. The donors were divided into four age groups: young (average approximately 17 years), middle-aged (roughly 42), aged (about 56) and long-lived (around 87). The study analyzed two additional independent replicas of 1 million unique cDNA reads from the same blood draw for two donors, one aged 18 to 29 and one aged 80 or older.

To prepare the library, 5' RACE was applied. The instrument was an Illumina HiSeq 2500. The second PCR ran for roughly 6 to 11 cycles and used a J-beta primer mix along with a sample-barcoded 5' primer. A template-switch 5' adaptor carrying 12 random nucleotides introduced a unique molecular identifier onto each TCR beta cDNA molecule. At least 2.5 million CDR3-containing paired-end reads were obtained from each sample. The Mint cDNA synthesis kit, primed by a TRBC-specific oligonucleotide, was used to synthesize first-strand cDNA from all RNA. Following uracil-DNA glycosylase treatment, a first 18-cycle PCR with universal primers M1SS and BC2_uni_R was performed on all cDNA. In the paper's pipeline: Normalization of each sample was performed by random selection of 1 million high-quality reads, each carrying a distinct molecular identifier. Reads with shared molecular identifiers were discarded instead of being binned into consensus sequences. MiTCR, run with a Q25 quality threshold and the strictest error-elimination algorithm, handled CDR3 identification, clonotype clustering and error correction. A nonparametric unseen species model with Euler transformation was used to estimate a lower bound on total TCR beta diversity. TCRdb cleaned the public reads at Q25 with fastp, built clones with MiXCR and kept in-frame beta chains. Duplicate CDR3 protein sequences are folded into a single record with the most common DNA and genes. Clone size and V and J calls follow TCRdb, not the original study. The sample profile shows roughly 800,000 distinct CDR3 sequences; about a quarter of them were found once. The ten most abundant clones make up less than 3.5% of the sample.

The investigation overall reported the following: Observed TCR beta diversity per million T cells fell roughly linearly with age, and a significant reduction was already apparent by age roughly 40. Total diversity estimates from one million sequenced T cells were considered lower bounds and underestimates. Compared with the aged group, the long-lived group had more naive CD4+ T cells, fewer expanded clones and increased TCR diversity, suggesting age selection. Donor CMV infection status was unknown, potentially confounding age-related changes in expanded clonotypes. Bulk unsorted PBMC profiling prevented conclusive comparison of naive and antigen-experienced compartments. The percentage of naive T cells measured by flow cytometry correlated strongly with observed TCR beta diversity.

The CDR3 contains 14 residues, cysteine and phenylalanine counted. CDR3 DNA only is kept here, 42 bases in frame from base 1. At the junction V is shortened by 0 bases and J by 7 bases, with 13 bases in between. For CDR1 and CDR2, the germline V gene lists SGDLS and YYNGEE. Donors were around 37 systemically healthy Caucasian individuals from Russia aged roughly 6 to 100 years. About 9.6 milliliters of peripheral blood were collected from each donor into EDTA-treated Vacutainer tubes. Ficoll-Paque density-gradient centrifugation was used to isolate PBMCs, with at least 7 million per sample. Trizol reagent was used to extract total RNA from PBMCs, with at least 5.5 micrograms per sample. Naive CD45RAhigh/CD27high T cell percentages were measured by flow cytometry on a PBMC aliquot from every donor. This clonotype was seen more than once but under ten times. Its antigen specificity is not known. No much larger clonotype is one base removed from it; base qualities were not supplied.

These records were also assigned to another study, of T cells of mothers and their children. As noted in the second study: The donors were nine systemically healthy Caucasian individuals, made up of three mothers and their six children. cDNA synthesis consumed the entire amount of extracted RNA, loaded at around 1.5 ug RNA in each 15 ul reaction. Sample barcodes and 2-4 random nucleotides were added via the M1S primer in the second PCR. Each mother yielded over 8.5 million TCR beta CDR3 reads and each child roughly 3.1 million reads. Thymic selection similarly shapes TCR recombination output in related and unrelated pairs, with minor effect from inherited differences. Normalized repertoire overlap was always found to be slightly, but never significantly, higher in related mother-child pairs than in unrelated mother-child pairs. No persistent microchimeric T cell clones were detected, at a sensitivity of roughly 100 clones per million clonotypes. To look for features that set related mother-child pairs apart from unrelated individuals, the researchers ran deep NGS to compare the TCR beta repertoires of mothers and children. On average, the children were approximately 12 +/- 4 years old, while the mothers were approximately 40 +/- 4 years old. After adapters were ligated using NEBNext reagents, the libraries underwent 100+100 nt paired-end sequencing on an Illumina HiSeq 2000. To prevent cross-contamination, the mother and child libraries were prepared a month apart and were sequenced in separate runs. For each donor, somewhere between about 450,000 and 2,000,000 distinct TCR beta clonotypes were identified. Naive TCR beta clonotypes were estimated from low-frequency clonotypes matched to each donor's FACS-determined naive share, without sorting.

Sequenced: blood. The chain is assembled from TRBV9 and TRBJ1-2, with no D gene named confidently. This receptor was taken from a boy aged 10-17 years in good health. DNA sequence: TGTGCCAGCAGCGTAGATAACGGTGCGGGTGGCTACACCTTC. The translation is CASSVDNGAGGYTF.